The T cell receptor beta chain under discussion was sequenced for a study of T cells in Graves' hyperthyroidism and ophthalmopathy. Overall study results and limits: Separation of ophthalmopathy from stable hyperthyroidism was achieved by a 13 V-J model.

Trimming removed 4 bases from V and 4 bases from J; junction bases left unmatched: 4. The CDR3 has 16 residues. Germline V gene data show CDR1 as KGHDR and CDR2 as SFDVKD. Those patients with uncontrolled infection, other autoimmune disease, pregnancy or lactation were excluded. What was amplified from RNA transcripts were TCR beta CDR3 regions. When the TCR CDR3 underwent first-round RT-PCR, the HTBI primer set was used. From the multiplex PCR reads, TCRdb called clonotypes with MiXCR, one entry per CDR3 protein. The sample yields about 560,000 distinct CDR3 sequences, over 15% seen once. About this clonotype: No antigen is known for it.

This chain connects TRBV24-1 to TRBJ2-1; 12 nucleotides agree with TRBD2. Sequences were obtained from blood. The source is a woman between 18 and 30 years old with Graves' hyperthyroidism. CDR3: CATSDSGLAGYNEQFF. The CDR3 bases are TGTGCCACCAGTGACTCCGGACTAGCGGGGTACAATGAGCAGTTCTTC.